The clone carrying this TCR beta chain has more than one count but fewer than ten. Its antigen is undetermined. This record comes from a study of CD8 T cells in ankylosing spondylitis. General study results and limits: A TCR beta motif made of about 8 highly homologous variants seemed typical of ankylosing spondylitis blood.

Library preparation for TCR beta used quantitative 5'-RACE with molecular barcodes. TCRdb re-called the 5' RACE reads with MiXCR, one entry per CDR3 protein. This sample has 100,000 to 150,000 distinct CDR3 sequences, with about an eighth found just once. This CDR3 comprises 13 residues. Trimming took 10 bases from V and 3 from J, leaving 14 bases between them. Germline lookup yields CDR1 SEHNR and CDR2 FQNEAQ (reference sequence). The sequenced material came from blood, either unsorted or a sorted T cell fraction (not recorded which). The TCR comes from a female donor with ankylosing spondylitis or in good health (not recorded which). The chain joins TRBV7-9 to TRBJ2-3, with D possibly TRBD2 on 5 matching bases. CDR3 region: CATEGSGTDTQYF. The CDR3 DNA reads TGTGCCACCGAGGGATCGGGAACAGATACGCAGTATTTT.